A single sample is the source of the 12 T cell receptor beta chains below, sequenced in a study of cytomegalovirus exposure and HLA in healthy donors. 60 Vbeta and 13 Jbeta primers were used in PCR. Only in-frame clones appear in the TCRdb table, and some are missing; sequencing was by immunoSEQ multiplex PCR. The data contain about 180,000 clones, over 75% of them singletons. The source material was PBMCs. The receptors originated from a man aged 55 to 70 in good health and CMV-seronegative.

The table lists this clone with a count of one. The chain joins TRBV11-2 to TRBJ2-2; 7 bases agree with TRBD2. This CDR3 has 16 amino acids. Per the germline V gene, CDR1 is SGHAT and CDR2 is FQNNGV. The trim removed 4 bases at V and 0 bases at J, leaving 5 bases unmatched. The chain's CDR3 is CASSSGLRANTGELFF. CDR3 nucleotide sequence: TGTGCCAGCAGCTCGGGACTACGAGCGAACACCGGGGAGCTGTTTTTT.

The chain has TRBV10-1 and TRBJ1-1, with a tentative D call TRBD1 (6 bases). This CDR3 spans 13 amino acids. Looked up from germline, CDR1 is WNHNN and CDR2 is SYGVQD (reference sequence). The V gene lost 6 bases and the J gene lost 4 bases, with 12 bases spanning the gap. The CDR3 bases are TGCGCCAGCAGGCAGGGGTTGGGCACTGAAGCTTTCTTT. Encoded protein: CASRQGLGTEAFF.

The CDR3 nucleotides are TGCAGCGTTGAGAGAGGACAGGGGGCGGACGAGCAGTACTTC. This gives the protein CSVERGQGADEQYF. The genes are TRBV29-1 and TRBJ2-5, with 11 positions matching TRBD1. The J call may be incorrect, as the DNA end agrees better with TRBJ2-7. Germline assignment: CDR1 SQVTM and CDR2 ANQGSEA. This CDR3 comprises 14 residues.

This chain connects TRBV5-8 to TRBJ2-5; TRBD2 is a possible D gene (5 bases). The CDR3 is 15 amino acids. V gave up 4 bases and J gave up 2 bases, with 15 bases separating them. CDR1 SGHTS and CDR2 YDEGEE come from the germline V gene. The CDR3 spells CASSVGRGRQETQYF. The CDR3 bases are TGTGCCAGCAGCGTTGGTCGGGGTAGGCAAGAGACCCAGTACTTC. Full variable domain (rest looked up from reference TRBV5-8 and TRBJ2-5): EAGVTQSPTHLIKTRGQQATLRCSPISGHTSVYWYQQALGLGLQFLLWYDEGEERNRGNFPPRFSGRQFPNYSSELNVNALELEDSALYLCASSVGRGRQETQYFGPGTRLLVL.

The chain uses TRBV5-8 and TRBJ2-7, with a possible D match to TRBD1 (5 bases). Trimming removed 0 bases at V and 2 bases at J, with 15 bases between. The CDR3 spans 16 residues. The germline V gene has CDR1 SGHTS and CDR2 YDEGEE. CDR3 in DNA: TGTGCCAGCAGCTTGGACGTGGCAGGGTCAACCTACGAGCAGTACTTC. Its translation is CASSLDVAGSTYEQYF.

The chain employs TRBV4-1 and TRBJ2-1; no clear D gene. The CDR3 spans 11 residues. V lost 1 base and J 10 bases, leaving 5 bases between the germline ends. Germline V gene data show CDR1 as MGHRA and CDR2 as YSYEKL. The CDR3 coding sequence is TGCGCCAGCAGCCAAGCTGAGGAGCAGTTCTTC. It specifies CASSQAEEQFF.

The rearrangement joins TRBV4-1 to TRBJ2-3, with D perhaps TRBD1 (5 bases). The CDR3 contains 18 residues. Germline CDR1 and CDR2: MGHRA and YSYEKL. V gave up 0 bases and J gave up 4 bases, with 20 bases separating them. CDR3 DNA sequence: TGCGCCAGCAGCCAAGATGGGGCAGGTCCCTGGGGCGCAGATACGCAGTATTTT. Its protein is CASSQDGAGPWGADTQYF.

The CDR3 region has the DNA TGTGCCAGTAACGACCTCAGGGCGCCGCATGGAAACACCATATATTTT. It codes for CASNDLRAPHGNTIYF. The chain couples TRBV19 to TRBJ1-3; D may be TRBD1 (5 bases). This CDR3 is 16 amino acids long. V was clipped by 7 bases and J by 3 bases, with 19 bases between them. The germline V gene encodes CDR1 LNHDA and CDR2 SQIVND (reference sequence).

Regarding this clone: One end of the junction varies from germline; a read error may be responsible. V is TRBV7-7 and J is TRBJ1-5; D gene unclear. Germline loops: CDR1 SSHAT, CDR2 FNYEAQ (reference sequence). The CDR3 covers 13 residues. CDR3 protein: CASSLTESQPQHF. The DNA for the CDR3 is TGTGCTAGCAGCTTAACAGAAAGTCAGCCCCAGCATTTT.

V is TRBV28 and J is TRBJ1-5; D perhaps matches TRBD1 (6 bases). Germline assignment: CDR1 MDHEN and CDR2 SYDVKM. V was clipped by 7 bases and J by 7 bases, with 14 bases between them. The length of the CDR3 is 13 residues. In nucleotides, the CDR3 is TGTGCCAGCACCCCGGGACAAAACCAGCCCCAGCATTTT. This translates into CASTPGQNQPQHF. Full variable domain (rest looked up from reference TRBV28 and TRBJ1-5): DVKVTQSSRYLVKRTGEKVFLECVQDMDHENMFWYRQDPGLGLRLIYFSYDVKMKEKGDIPEGYSVSREKKERFSLILESASTNQTSMYLCASTPGQNQPQHFGDGTRLSIL.

The genes are TRBV19 and TRBJ2-5; D assignment may be TRBD1 or TRBD2 (6 bases each). The ends were cut back, 5 bases at V and 2 bases at J, with 15 bases in the middle. Germline V gene sequence: CDR1 LNHDA, CDR2 SQIVND (reference sequence). The CDR3 has 15 amino acids. CDR3 sequence reads: CASSLGGGGQETQYF. The DNA for the CDR3 is TGTGCCAGTAGTCTAGGGGGTGGGGGGCAAGAGACCCAGTACTTC.

Only a few counts were recorded for this clone. The chain couples TRBV6-6 to TRBJ1-5, with D uncertain. The germline V gene has CDR1 MNHNY and CDR2 SVGAGI (reference sequence). The length of the CDR3 is 15 residues. The V and J ends lost 0 bases and 0 bases respectively, with 6 bases between them. The CDR3 protein is CASSYSRASNQPQHF. DNA for the CDR3: TGTGCCAGCAGTTACTCGAGGGCTAGCAATCAGCCCCAGCATTTT.